This T cell receptor (beta chain) was sequenced during a study of shared clonotypes between healthy human individuals. Study-level results: The naive CD4 repertoires of a handful of donors were compared, and about 5% of clonotypes were shared.

Trimming cost V 2 bases and J 1 base, with 14 bases left between them. Germline CDR1 reads LNHDA; CDR2 reads SQIVND (reference sequence). The CDR3 length is 16 residues. Worth noting for this clone: Its antigen is not known.

In the original analysis: Filtering of immunoSEQ junctional sequences could not match full-length read filtering. The data were produced by immunoSEQ multiplex PCR, yet TCRdb's version contains in-frame clones alone and is incomplete. That table gives V, J and clone size, and the DNA gave D and trimming. The table includes about 1.5 million clones, approximately 97% detected once. This TCR came from a man between 25 and 39 years old in good health. The V call is TRBV19, the J call TRBJ1-1; D call uncertain. The sample was naive CD4+ T cells sorted from blood. As to subset: CD45RA+ positively selected. This chain's CDR3 is CASSIILGIGNTEAFF. CDR3 nucleotide sequence: TGTGCCAGTAGTATAATTCTGGGTATAGGGAACACTGAAGCTTTCTTT.